Listed below are T cell receptor beta chains from one sample, sequenced in a study of blood T cell repertoires in COVID-19. Clones were sequenced by immunoSEQ multiplex PCR, and TCRdb holds only the in-frame ones, with some missing. Counted here are around 140,000 clones, just under 85% occurring once; the ten biggest clones make up less than 4%. Sequencing was done on a sample of PBMCs or T cells enriched from blood (not recorded which). The source is a woman between 50 and 59 years old with acute COVID-19. CDR3s include the opening cysteine and the closing phenylalanine or tryptophan. A D gene is named only where the DNA matches it firmly. Only part of the rows carry a size: once, few, many, or a class if the clone is expanded.

cdr3_nt cdr3_aa v_call d_call j_call clone_size
TGTGCCAGCAGCCACACAGCCGGACAGCACTCTGGAAACACCATATATTTT CASSHTAGQHSGNTIYF TRBV3-1/TRBV3-2 - TRBJ1-3 -
TGTGCCAGCTCACCAATTCCAGCGGGAGTGTCAGATACGCAGTATTTT CASSPIPAGVSDTQYF TRBV18 TRBD2 TRBJ2-3 -
TGTGCCAGCAGCTTGGAATCCGGGACAGCATCAACTAATGAAAAACTGTTTTTT CASSLESGTASTNEKLFF TRBV7-6 TRBD1 TRBJ1-4 -
TGTGCCAGCAGCGTAGGAGGACAGGGGTTCTATGGCTACACCTTC CASSVGGQGFYGYTF TRBV9 TRBD1 TRBJ1-2 -
TGCAGTGCTCCCGGGACATATGGCTACACCTTC CSAPGTYGYTF TRBV20-1 - TRBJ1-2 -
TGTGCCACAGATACAGGGAGGGGAACCACTGAAGCTTTCTTT CATDTGRGTTEAFF TRBV28 - TRBJ1-1 -
TGTGCCAGCACTAGGAGGGGCGTGAATTCACCCCTCCACTTT CASTRRGVNSPLHF TRBV2 - TRBJ1-6 -
TGTGCCAGCGGACTAGCAGGGCGGGGCGAGCAGTACTTC CASGLAGRGEQYF TRBV6-5 TRBD2 TRBJ2-7 -
TGTGCCACGGACAGGGGAAGGCCATCTGGAAACACCATATATTTT CATDRGRPSGNTIYF TRBV24-1 TRBD1 TRBJ1-3 -
TGTGCCAGTAGTTCGGGCCGGGGAGTGGAGCAGTACTTC CASSSGRGVEQYF TRBV19 - TRBJ2-7 once
TGTGCTAGTGGTAGCGGGATCCCGGAGACCCAGTACTTC CASGSGIPETQYF TRBV12-5 TRBD2 TRBJ2-5 -
TGCAGCGCCTCAGGACAGGGACAAAAGACCCAGTACTTC CSASGQGQKTQYF TRBV29-1 TRBD1 TRBJ2-5 -
TGCGCCAGCAGTGAGGGACAGGGGAGCTCCTACGAGCAGTACTTC CASSEGQGSSYEQYF TRBV10-1 TRBD1 TRBJ2-7 few
TGTGCTAGTGGTCTCCTACAGGGAGCCACTGAAGCTTTCTTT CASGLLQGATEAFF TRBV12-5 - TRBJ1-1 -
TGTGCTAGTGGTTTGGTACCAAGGACAGGCAACACTGAAGCTTTCTTT CASGLVPRTGNTEAFF TRBV12-5 TRBD1 TRBJ1-1 few
TGTGCCAGCAGCTTAGGGCCTTTTGGCTCCTACGAGCAGTACTTC CASSLGPFGSYEQYF TRBV11-3 - TRBJ2-7 -
TGCGCCAGCAGCCAAAATTTGGGGGCCGGGTTGAGTTCACCCCTCCACTTT CASSQNLGAGLSSPLHF TRBV4-1 - TRBJ1-6 -
TGTGCCACCAGCAGAGATTTCAGGGGTTCGTACGAGCAGTACTTC CATSRDFRGSYEQYF TRBV15 - TRBJ2-7 -
TGTGCCAGCAGCCCGACTAGCGGCACAGATACGCAGTATTTT CASSPTSGTDTQYF TRBV6-4 TRBD2 TRBJ2-3 -
TGCGCCAGCAGTCAATGTCCAGGGGGCGAAGTTGAAGCTTTCTTT CASSQCPGGEVEAFF TRBV23-1 TRBD1 TRBJ1-1 -
TGCAGCGTCCTCTATGAGTACATTCAGTACTTC CSVLYEYIQYF TRBV29-1 - TRBJ2-4 -
TGTGCCACCAGTCAACAGGGACTAGCGTTCACTGGGGCCAACGTCCTGACTTTC CATSQQGLAFTGANVLTF TRBV15 TRBD2 TRBJ2-6 -
TGTGCCAGCAGTTACTCGAGAGCGGGAGGCAATGAGCAGTTCTTC CASSYSRAGGNEQFF TRBV6-6 TRBD2 TRBJ2-1 -
TGTGCCAGTAGTATGGCCTCCGGGAGTGAAGCTTTCTTT CASSMASGSEAFF TRBV19 - TRBJ1-1 -
TGTGCCAGCAGCTTAAATGGGAGGAAGACCCAGTACTTC CASSLNGRKTQYF TRBV7-2 - TRBJ2-5 -
TGTGCCAGCAGCTTTCAAAGACTAGCTATCGATGAGCAGTTCTTC CASSFQRLAIDEQFF TRBV7-3 TRBD2 TRBJ2-1 -
TGTGCCAGCAGCCAAGAGGGCCACCACGAGCAGTACTTC CASSQEGHHEQYF TRBV14 - TRBJ2-7 -
TGCGCCAGCAGCCAAGAGGCCACCCCTTTGAACACTGAAGCTTTCTTT CASSQEATPLNTEAFF TRBV4-1 - TRBJ1-1 -
TGTGCCAGCAGCTTAGGCGGACAGGGAAGGATTAGCAATCAGCCCCAGCATTTT CASSLGGQGRISNQPQHF TRBV27 TRBD1 TRBJ1-5 -
TGTGCCAGCAGCTGGACAGGGGATGGGGCAGATACGCAGTATTTT CASSWTGDGADTQYF TRBV9 TRBD1 TRBJ2-3 -
TGTGCCAGCTCACCACCGAACAGAGACACCGGGGAGCTGTTTTTT CASSPPNRDTGELFF TRBV18 - TRBJ2-2 -
TGTGCCACCAGTGTCCGGGGCTATGGCTACACCTTC CATSVRGYGYTF TRBV24-1 - TRBJ1-2 once
TGTGCCAGCAGTTTGCAGGACAAGCCCTACAATGAGCAGTTCTTC CASSLQDKPYNEQFF TRBV27 - TRBJ2-1 -
TGTGCCAGCAGCTTGGACAGGGGAGCCTACAATGAGCAGTTCTTC CASSLDRGAYNEQFF TRBV5-6 TRBD1 TRBJ2-1 -
TGTGCCAGCAGCCAAGATTTCGCCGGTTCCTACGAGCAGTACTTC CASSQDFAGSYEQYF TRBV4-2 - TRBJ2-7 -
TGTGCCAGCAGTTTGCAACAGGCCGGATCAGATACGCAGTATTTT CASSLQQAGSDTQYF TRBV27 - TRBJ2-3 -